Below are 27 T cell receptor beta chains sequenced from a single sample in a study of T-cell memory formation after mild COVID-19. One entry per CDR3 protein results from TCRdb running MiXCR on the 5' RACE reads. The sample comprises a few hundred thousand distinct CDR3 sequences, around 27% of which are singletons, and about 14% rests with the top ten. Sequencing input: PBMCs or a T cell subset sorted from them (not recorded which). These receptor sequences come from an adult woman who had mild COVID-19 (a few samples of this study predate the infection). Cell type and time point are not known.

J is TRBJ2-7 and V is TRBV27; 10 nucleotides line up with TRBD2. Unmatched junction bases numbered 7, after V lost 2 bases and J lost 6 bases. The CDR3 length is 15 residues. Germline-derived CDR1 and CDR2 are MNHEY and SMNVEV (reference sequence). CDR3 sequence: CASSLGLAGAGEQYF. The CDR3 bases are TGTGCCAGCAGTTTAGGCCTAGCGGGAGCTGGCGAGCAGTACTTC.

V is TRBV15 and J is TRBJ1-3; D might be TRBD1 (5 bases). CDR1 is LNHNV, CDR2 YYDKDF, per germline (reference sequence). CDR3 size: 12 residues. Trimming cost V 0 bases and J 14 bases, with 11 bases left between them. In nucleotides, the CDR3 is TGTGCCACCAGCAGAGATTTGGAGGGACTATATTTT. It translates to CATSRDLEGLYF.

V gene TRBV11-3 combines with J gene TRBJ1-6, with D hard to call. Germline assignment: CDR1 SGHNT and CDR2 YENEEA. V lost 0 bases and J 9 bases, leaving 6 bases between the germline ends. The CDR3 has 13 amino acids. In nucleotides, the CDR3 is TGTGCCAGCAGCTTAGATAGAGGTTCACCCCTCCACTTT. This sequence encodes CASSLDRGSPLHF.

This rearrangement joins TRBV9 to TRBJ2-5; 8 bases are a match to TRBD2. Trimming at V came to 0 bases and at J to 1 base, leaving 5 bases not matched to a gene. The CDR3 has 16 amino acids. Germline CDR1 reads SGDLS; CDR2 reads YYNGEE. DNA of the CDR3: TGTGCCAGCAGCGTAGGTAGTAGCGGGGTCCAAGAGACCCAGTACTTC. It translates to CASSVGSSGVQETQYF.

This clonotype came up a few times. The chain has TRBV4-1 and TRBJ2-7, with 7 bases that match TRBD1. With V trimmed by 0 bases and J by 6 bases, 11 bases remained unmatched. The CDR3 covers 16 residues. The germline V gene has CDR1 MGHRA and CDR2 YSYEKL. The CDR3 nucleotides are TGCGCCAGCAGCCAAGATCCCCCGACAGGGCTAGGCGAGCAGTACTTC. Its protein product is CASSQDPPTGLGEQYF.

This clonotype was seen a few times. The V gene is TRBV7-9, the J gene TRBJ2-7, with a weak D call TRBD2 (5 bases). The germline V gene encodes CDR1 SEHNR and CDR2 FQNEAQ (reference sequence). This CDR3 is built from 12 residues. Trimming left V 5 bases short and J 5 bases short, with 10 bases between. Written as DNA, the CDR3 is TGTGCCAGCAGCCGCCCCGGGGACGAGCAGTACTTC. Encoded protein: CASSRPGDEQYF.

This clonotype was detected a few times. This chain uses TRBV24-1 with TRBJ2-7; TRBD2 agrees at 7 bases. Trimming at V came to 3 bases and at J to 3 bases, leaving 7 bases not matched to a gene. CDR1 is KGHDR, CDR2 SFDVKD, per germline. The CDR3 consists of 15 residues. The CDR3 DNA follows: TGTGCCACCAGTGATACCTCCCGGGGGGACTACGAGCAGTACTTC. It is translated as CATSDTSRGDYEQYF.

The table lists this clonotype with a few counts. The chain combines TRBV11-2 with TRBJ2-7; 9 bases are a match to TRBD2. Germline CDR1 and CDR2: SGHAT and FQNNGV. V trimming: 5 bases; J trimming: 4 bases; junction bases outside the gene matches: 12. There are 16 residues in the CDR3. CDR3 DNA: TGTGCCAGCAGCAGAGCGGGACTAGCCTCCCGTTACGAGCAGTACTTC. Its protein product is CASSRAGLASRYEQYF.

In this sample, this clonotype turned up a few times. DNA for the CDR3: TGTGCCAGCAGTTACACCCAGCGGGACATTCAGTACTTC. This translates into CASSYTQRDIQYF. The chain has TRBV6-5 and TRBJ2-4; tentative D call: TRBD2 (6 bases). This CDR3 region has 13 residues. V was trimmed by 2 bases and J by 8 bases, leaving 10 bases between them. CDR1 and CDR2 (germline): MNHEY, SVGAGI.

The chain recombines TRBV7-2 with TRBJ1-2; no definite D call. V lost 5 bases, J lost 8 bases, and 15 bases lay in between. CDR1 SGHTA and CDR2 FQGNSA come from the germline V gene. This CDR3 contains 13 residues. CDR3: CASSPVMRSGYTF. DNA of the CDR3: TGTGCCAGCAGCCCAGTAATGCGGAGCGGCTACACCTTC.

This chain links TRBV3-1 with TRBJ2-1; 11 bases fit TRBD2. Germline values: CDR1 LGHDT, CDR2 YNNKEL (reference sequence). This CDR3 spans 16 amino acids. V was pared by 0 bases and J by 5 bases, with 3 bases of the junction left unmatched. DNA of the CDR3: TGTGCCAGCAGCCAAGAATTACTAGCGGGAGACAATGAGCAGTTCTTC. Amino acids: CASSQELLAGDNEQFF.

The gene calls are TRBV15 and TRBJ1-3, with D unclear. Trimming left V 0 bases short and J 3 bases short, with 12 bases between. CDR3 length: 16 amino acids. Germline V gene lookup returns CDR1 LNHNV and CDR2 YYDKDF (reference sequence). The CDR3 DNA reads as TGTGCCACCAGCAGAGATCGGCAGGTCCTTGGAAACACCATATATTTT. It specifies CATSRDRQVLGNTIYF.

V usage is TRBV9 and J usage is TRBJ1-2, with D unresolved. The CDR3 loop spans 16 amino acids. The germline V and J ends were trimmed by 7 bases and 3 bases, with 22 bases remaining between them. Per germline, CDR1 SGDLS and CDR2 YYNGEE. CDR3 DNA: TGTGCCAGCGAATCCCCGGCGGGGAAGGTGGACTATGGCTACACCTTC. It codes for CASESPAGKVDYGYTF.

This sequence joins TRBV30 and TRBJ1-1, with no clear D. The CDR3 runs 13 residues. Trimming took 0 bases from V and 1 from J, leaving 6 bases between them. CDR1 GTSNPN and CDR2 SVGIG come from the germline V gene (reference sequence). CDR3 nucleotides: TGTGCCTGGAGTGTGTACGGGAACACTGAAGCTTTCTTT. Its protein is CAWSVYGNTEAFF.

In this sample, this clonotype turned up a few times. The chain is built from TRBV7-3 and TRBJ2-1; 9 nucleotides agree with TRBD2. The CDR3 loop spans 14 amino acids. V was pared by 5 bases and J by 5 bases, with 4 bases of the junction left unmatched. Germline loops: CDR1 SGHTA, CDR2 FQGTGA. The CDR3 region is CASSLKREDNEQFF. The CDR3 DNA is TGTGCCAGCAGCCTAAAGCGGGAGGACAATGAGCAGTTCTTC.

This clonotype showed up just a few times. CDR3 residues: CSARELAGGLRQLYF. CDR3 sequence (DNA): TGCAGTGCTAGGGAATTAGCGGGAGGTTTGAGGCAGCTGTACTTC. This rearrangement joins TRBV20-1 to TRBJ2-7, with TRBD2 identical over 10 bases. The CDR3 has 15 residues. V lost 3 bases to trimming and J lost 12 bases; unmatched junction nucleotides: 17. From germline, CDR1 is DFQATT and CDR2 SNEGSKA (reference sequence).

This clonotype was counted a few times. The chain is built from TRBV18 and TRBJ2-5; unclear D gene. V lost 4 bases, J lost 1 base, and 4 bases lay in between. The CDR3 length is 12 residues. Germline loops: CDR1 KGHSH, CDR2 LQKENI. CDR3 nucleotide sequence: TGTGCCAGCTCACAACCCCAAGAGACCCAGTACTTC. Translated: CASSQPQETQYF.

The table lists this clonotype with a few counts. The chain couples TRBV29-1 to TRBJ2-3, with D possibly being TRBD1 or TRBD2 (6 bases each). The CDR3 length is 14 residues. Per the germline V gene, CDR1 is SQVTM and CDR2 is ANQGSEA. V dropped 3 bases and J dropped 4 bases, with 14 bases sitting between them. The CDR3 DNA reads TGCAGCGTTGAGGGGGGCAGGGTTCCAGATACGCAGTATTTT. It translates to CSVEGGRVPDTQYF.

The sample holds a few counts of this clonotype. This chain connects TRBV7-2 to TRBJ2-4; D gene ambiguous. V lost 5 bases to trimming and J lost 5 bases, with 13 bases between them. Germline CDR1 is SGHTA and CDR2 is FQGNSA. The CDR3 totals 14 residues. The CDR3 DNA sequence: TGTGCCAGCAGCCTGGCGGCAGGCGAAAACATTCAGTACTTC. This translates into CASSLAAGENIQYF. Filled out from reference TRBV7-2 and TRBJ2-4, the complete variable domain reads GAGVSQSPSNKVTEKGKDVELRCDPISGHTALYWYRQSLGQGLEFLIYFQGNSAPDKSGLPSDRFSAERTGGSVSTLTIQRTQQEDSAVYLCASSLAAGENIQYFGAGTRLSVL.

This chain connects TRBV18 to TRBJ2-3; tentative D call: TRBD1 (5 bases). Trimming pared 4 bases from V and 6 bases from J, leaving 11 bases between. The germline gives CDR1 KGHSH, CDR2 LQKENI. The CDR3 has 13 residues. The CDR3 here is CASSLLPGDTQYF. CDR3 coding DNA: TGTGCCAGCTCACTCCTACCAGGGGATACGCAGTATTTT.

DNA for the CDR3: TGCAGCGTTGAGTTAGACAGGGGATGGGAGACCCAGTACTTC. It translates to CSVELDRGWETQYF. This chain connects TRBV29-1 to TRBJ2-5; 8 bases map to TRBD1. In germline, CDR1 is SQVTM, CDR2 ANQGSEA. V dropped 3 bases and J dropped 5; count of bases not matched to a gene: 8. The CDR3 is 14 residues long. Complete variable domain (other parts from reference TRBV29-1 and TRBJ2-5): SAVISQKPSRDICQRGTSLTIQCQVDSQVTMMFWYRQQPGQSLTLIATANQGSEATYESGFVIDKFPISRPNLTFSTLTVSNMSPEDSSIYLCSVELDRGWETQYFGPGTRLLVL.

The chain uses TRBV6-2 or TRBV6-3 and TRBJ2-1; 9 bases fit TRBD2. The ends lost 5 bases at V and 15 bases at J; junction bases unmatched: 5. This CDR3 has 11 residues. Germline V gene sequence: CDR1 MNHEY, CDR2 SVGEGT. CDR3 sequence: CASSRLAGLFF. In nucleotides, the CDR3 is TGTGCCAGCAGTCGGCTAGCGGGACTGTTCTTC.

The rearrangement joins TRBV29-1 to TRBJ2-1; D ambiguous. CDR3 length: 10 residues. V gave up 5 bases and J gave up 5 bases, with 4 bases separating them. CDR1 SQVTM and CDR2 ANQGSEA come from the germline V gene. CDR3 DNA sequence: TGCAGCGTTCGGGACAATGAGCAGTTCTTC. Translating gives CSVRDNEQFF.

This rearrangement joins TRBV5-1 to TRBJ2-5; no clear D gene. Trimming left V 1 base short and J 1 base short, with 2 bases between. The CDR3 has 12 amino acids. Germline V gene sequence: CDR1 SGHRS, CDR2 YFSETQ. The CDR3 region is CASSLIQETQYF. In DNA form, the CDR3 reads TGCGCCAGCAGCTTGATCCAAGAGACCCAGTACTTC.

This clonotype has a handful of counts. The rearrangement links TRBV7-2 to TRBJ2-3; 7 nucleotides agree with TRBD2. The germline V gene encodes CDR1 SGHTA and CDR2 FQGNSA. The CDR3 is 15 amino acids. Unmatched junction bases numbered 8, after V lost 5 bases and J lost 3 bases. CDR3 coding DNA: TGTGCCAGCAGCCCCCAAGCGGGAAAGACAGATACGCAGTATTTT. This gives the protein CASSPQAGKTDTQYF. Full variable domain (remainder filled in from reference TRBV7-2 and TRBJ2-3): GAGVSQSPSNKVTEKGKDVELRCDPISGHTALYWYRQSLGQGLEFLIYFQGNSAPDKSGLPSDRFSAERTGGSVSTLTIQRTQQEDSAVYLCASSPQAGKTDTQYFGPGTRLTVL.

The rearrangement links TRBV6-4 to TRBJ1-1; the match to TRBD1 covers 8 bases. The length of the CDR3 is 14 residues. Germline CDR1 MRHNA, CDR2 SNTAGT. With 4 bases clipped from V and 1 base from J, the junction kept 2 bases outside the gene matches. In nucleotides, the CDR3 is TGTGCCAGCAGTGTAGACAGGGGGAACACTGAAGCTTTCTTT. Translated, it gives CASSVDRGNTEAFF.

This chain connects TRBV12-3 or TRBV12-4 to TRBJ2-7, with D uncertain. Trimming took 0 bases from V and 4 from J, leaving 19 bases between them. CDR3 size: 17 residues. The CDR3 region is CASSLAIGQRQHYEQYF. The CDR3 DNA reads TGTGCCAGCAGTTTAGCGATCGGGCAGAGACAACATTACGAGCAGTACTTC.